These 17 T cell receptor beta chains originate from one sample sequenced in a study of OX40 agonist ivuxolimab in advanced cancers. Assay used: immunoSEQ multiplex PCR; TCRdb lists only in-frame clones, some missing. The sample lists approximately 6,500 clones, roughly three quarters seen once, with 28% in the top ten. Sequenced here: CD4+ or CD8+ T cells sorted from blood, sampled in a trial of the OX40 agonist ivuxolimab. The receptors were gathered from an adult with an advanced solid tumor such as melanoma, head and neck, liver or kidney cancer.

The J gene is TRBJ1-5, the V gene TRBV6-6, with D possibly being TRBD1 (6 bases). The germline V gene has CDR1 MNHNY and CDR2 SVGAGI (reference sequence). This CDR3 is built from 15 residues. Trimming took off 2 bases at V and 6 bases at J, with 14 bases between the two ends. The CDR3 reads CASSYLQGQGQPQHF. The CDR3 DNA reads as TGTGCCAGCAGTTACCTACAGGGTCAGGGTCAGCCCCAGCATTTT.

The chain is built from TRBV4-1 and TRBJ1-4; perhaps TRBD1 as D (5 bases). The CDR3 is made up of 15 amino acids. Trimming left V 0 bases short and J 8 bases short, with 13 bases between. CDR1 is MGHRA, CDR2 YSYEKL, per germline. CDR3: CASSQDHFPGEKLFF. The CDR3 bases are TGCGCCAGCAGCCAAGATCACTTTCCAGGGGAAAAACTGTTTTTT.

This clone has a single count. The chain is built from TRBV7-2 and TRBJ2-5; D might be TRBD1 (6 bases). Germline values: CDR1 SGHTA, CDR2 FQGNSA. V was cut by 5 bases and J by 7 bases, with 23 bases left in between. This CDR3 has 16 amino acids. CDR3 nucleotides: TGTGCCAGCAGCGTCGGGCGCGGGCTTCAAGGGGGGACCCAGTACTTC. It codes for CASSVGRGLQGGTQYF. The full variable domain, its missing parts supplied by reference TRBV7-2 and TRBJ2-5, is GAGVSQSPSNKVTEKGKDVELRCDPISGHTALYWYRQSLGQGLEFLIYFQGNSAPDKSGLPSDRFSAERTGGSVSTLTIQRTQQEDSAVYLCASSVGRGLQGGTQYFGPGTRLLVL.

The chain is built from TRBV2 and TRBJ2-5; D gene unclear. Germline V gives CDR1 SNHLY, CDR2 FYNNEI. V was cut by 2 bases and J by 1 base, with 17 bases left in between. This CDR3 has 17 residues. In DNA, the CDR3 is TGTGCCAGCAGTGAATGGGGTATATTGGGGTCCCAAGAGACCCAGTACTTC. Encoded protein: CASSEWGILGSQETQYF.

The chain recombines TRBV4-2 with TRBJ2-1, with 8 bases matching TRBD2. V trimming: 0 bases; J trimming: 4 bases; junction bases outside the gene matches: 8. The CDR3 sequence is 17 residues long. Germline lookup yields CDR1 LGHNA and CDR2 YNFKEQ. CDR3 sequence (DNA): TGTGCCAGCAGCCAAGATAAGGCTAGCGGGTTATACAATGAGCAGTTCTTC. Amino acids: CASSQDKASGLYNEQFF.

The genes are TRBV4-1 and TRBJ2-7; D unresolved. Germline lookup yields CDR1 MGHRA and CDR2 YSYEKL. V was trimmed by 5 bases and J by 3 bases, leaving 11 bases between them. The CDR3 is 13 residues long. DNA for the CDR3: TGCGCCAGCAGCTCGTCGACGGGCTACGAGCAGTACTTC. Translated: CASSSSTGYEQYF.

The chain employs TRBV5-6 and TRBJ2-3; tentative D call: TRBD2 (7 bases). V shed 4 bases and J shed 6 bases, with 18 bases lying between them. This CDR3 has 15 residues. CDR1 is SGHDT and CDR2 is YYEEEE in the germline V gene. CDR3 protein: CASSLEGGQDDTQYF. The CDR3 bases are TGTGCCAGCAGCCTAGAGGGGGGGCAAGACGATACGCAGTATTTT.

The rearrangement links TRBV5-5 to TRBJ1-3, with 7 bases identical to TRBD1. After removal of 0 bases from V and 2 bases from J, the junction contained 11 bases not matched to a gene. This CDR3 is built from 18 residues. CDR1 and CDR2 from the germline V gene are SGHKS and YYEKEE (reference sequence). The CDR3 sequence: CASSLEHRDSFAGNTIYF. As DNA, the CDR3 is TGTGCCAGCAGCTTGGAACACCGGGACAGTTTCGCTGGAAACACCATATATTTT. The variable domain in full, completed from reference TRBV5-5 and TRBJ1-3, reads DAGVTQSPTHLIKTRGQQVTLRCSPISGHKSVSWYQQVLGQGPQFIFQYYEKEERGRGNFPDRFSARQFPNYSSELNVNALLLGDSALYLCASSLEHRDSFAGNTIYFGEGSWLTVV.

The CDR3: CASSFLGGSYNEQFF. For the CDR3, the DNA is TGTGCCAGCAGCTTTTTGGGGGGCTCCTACAATGAGCAGTTCTTC. The gene calls are TRBV7-6 and TRBJ2-1; tentatively, D is TRBD2 (6 bases). The CDR3 is 15 residues long. The V gene's germline CDR1 is SGHVS and CDR2 FNYEAQ. The ends were cut back, 3 bases at V and 0 bases at J, with 9 bases in the middle.

The V gene is TRBV28, the J gene TRBJ1-1; 11 nucleotides align to TRBD1. There are 13 residues in the CDR3. Trimming took 6 bases from V and 4 from J; bases not matched to a gene: 1. Germline CDR1 is MDHEN and CDR2 is SYDVKM. The CDR3: CASSGTGGTEAFF. As DNA, the CDR3 is TGTGCCAGCAGCGGGACAGGGGGCACTGAAGCTTTCTTT.

Worth noting for this clone: The same CDR3 also results from other DNA sequences found in this sample. The chain links TRBV2 to TRBJ2-1; D not certain. The CDR3 contains 15 residues. CDR1 SNHLY and CDR2 FYNNEI come from the germline V gene. V lost 1 base to trimming and J lost 5 bases, with 12 bases between them. The CDR3 DNA reads as TGTGCCAGCAGTGAAGGGTTAGATATAGACAATGAGCAGTTCTTC. Translating gives CASSEGLDIDNEQFF.

The gene calls are TRBV18 and TRBJ2-7; D is unclear. Trimming stripped 0 bases from V and 1 base from J, with 4 bases between. This CDR3 is 13 amino acids long. CDR1 and CDR2 (germline): KGHSH, LQKENI. In DNA form, the CDR3 reads TGTGCCAGCTCACCACCACGGTCCTACGAGCAGTACTTC. Amino acids: CASSPPRSYEQYF.

The V call is TRBV27, the J call TRBJ2-7; 12 bases agree with TRBD2. With 5 bases clipped from V and 1 base from J, the junction kept 6 bases outside the gene matches. CDR1 is MNHEY, CDR2 SMNVEV, per germline (reference sequence). The CDR3 consists of 16 residues. CDR3 loop: CASSPGLAGKSYEQYF. Written as DNA, the CDR3 is TGTGCCAGCAGTCCAGGACTAGCGGGGAAATCCTACGAGCAGTACTTC.

The rearrangement uses TRBV6-6 and TRBJ1-4, with 10 bases aligning to TRBD1. With V trimmed by 4 bases and J by 8 bases, 4 bases remained unmatched. The CDR3 runs to 14 residues. Germline V CDR1 and CDR2: MNHNY, SVGAGI (reference sequence). CDR3 protein: CASSWTGGGEKLFF. In DNA form, the CDR3 reads TGTGCCAGCAGTTGGACAGGGGGAGGAGAAAAACTGTTTTTT.

The V gene is TRBV9, the J gene TRBJ2-2; D is unresolved. This CDR3 region has 12 residues. Trimming removed 0 bases at V and 6 bases at J, with 3 bases between. The germline gives CDR1 SGDLS, CDR2 YYNGEE. DNA for the CDR3: TGTGCCAGCAGCGTAGTCTCCGGGGAGCTGTTTTTT. This sequence encodes CASSVVSGELFF.

The chain combines TRBV6-9 with TRBJ2-1, with D hard to call. This CDR3 region has 14 residues. V gave up 3 bases and J gave up 6 bases, with 12 bases separating them. CDR1 and CDR2 from the germline V gene are MNHGY and SVAAGI. The CDR3 DNA sequence: TGTGCCAGCAGTTACTTTCCCGGACGCAATGAGCAGTTCTTC. This codes for CASSYFPGRNEQFF.

This CDR3 reads CSVEGTSGASYNEQFF. DNA of the CDR3: TGCAGCGTTGAGGGGACTAGCGGGGCCTCCTACAATGAGCAGTTCTTC. The gene calls are TRBV29-1 and TRBJ2-1; TRBD2 agrees at 13 bases. Germline V gene lookup returns CDR1 SQVTM and CDR2 ANQGSEA. Trimming took 3 bases from V and 0 from J; bases not matched to a gene: 2. CDR3 size: 16 residues.